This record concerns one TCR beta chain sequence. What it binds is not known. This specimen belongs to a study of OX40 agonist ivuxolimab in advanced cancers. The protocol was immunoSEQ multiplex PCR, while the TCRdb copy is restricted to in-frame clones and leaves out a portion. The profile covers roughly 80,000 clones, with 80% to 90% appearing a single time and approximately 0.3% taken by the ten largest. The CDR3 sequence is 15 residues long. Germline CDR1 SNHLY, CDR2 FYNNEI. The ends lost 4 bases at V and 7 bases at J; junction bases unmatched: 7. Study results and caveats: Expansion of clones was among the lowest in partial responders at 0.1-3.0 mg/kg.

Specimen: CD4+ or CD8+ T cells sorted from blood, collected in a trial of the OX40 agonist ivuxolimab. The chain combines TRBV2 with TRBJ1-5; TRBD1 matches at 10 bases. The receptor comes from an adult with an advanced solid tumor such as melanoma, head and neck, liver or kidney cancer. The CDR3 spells CASSVSGQGNQPQHF. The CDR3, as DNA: TGTGCCAGCAGTGTGTCGGGACAGGGGAACCAGCCCCAGCATTTT. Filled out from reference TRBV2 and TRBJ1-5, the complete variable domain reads EPEVTQTPSHQVTQMGQEVILRCVPISNHLYFYWYRQILGQKVEFLVSFYNNEISEKSEIFDDQFSVERPDGSNFTLKIRSTKLEDSAMYFCASSVSGQGNQPQHFGDGTRLSIL.